Listed below are T cell receptor beta chains from one sample, sequenced in a study of shared clonotypes between healthy human individuals. Using immunoSEQ multiplex PCR, the repertoire was profiled, and TCRdb retains in-frame clones only, with some absent. Of about 700,000 clones in the sample, around 92% were seen once. What was sequenced was naive CD8+ T cells sorted from blood. Receptors were obtained from a man aged 30-40 years in good health. Each CDR3 is given with its conserved first and last residue. Fields, in order: CDR3 protein, CDR3 DNA, clone size, V gene, J gene, D gene. D genes are given only for firm matches. For some rows the clone size is stated as once, few or many, or as a class when expanded; others skip it.

CDR3 protein: CASSELAGAYNEQFF
CDR3 DNA: TGTGCCAGCAGCGAACTAGCGGGAGCCTACAATGAGCAGTTCTTC
clone size: -
V gene: TRBV6-6
J gene: TRBJ2-1
D gene: TRBD2

CDR3 protein: CASSAGLPGEKLFF
CDR3 DNA: TGTGCCAGCAGTGCTGGACTGCCGGGGGAAAAACTGTTTTTT
clone size: -
V gene: TRBV2
J gene: TRBJ1-4
D gene: -

CDR3 protein: CASSLMGSYNEQFF
CDR3 DNA: TGTGCCAGCAGTTTGATGGGATCCTACAATGAGCAGTTCTTC
clone size: -
V gene: TRBV27
J gene: TRBJ2-1
D gene: -

CDR3 protein: CSVAQGDYNEQFF
CDR3 DNA: TGCAGCGTGGCTCAGGGAGATTACAATGAGCAGTTCTTC
clone size: once
V gene: TRBV29-1
J gene: TRBJ2-1
D gene: -

CDR3 protein: CASSLYPGGSSYEQYF
CDR3 DNA: TGTGCCAGCAGCTTGTATCCAGGGGGCAGCTCCTACGAGCAGTACTTC
clone size: -
V gene: TRBV5-5
J gene: TRBJ2-7
D gene: TRBD1

CDR3 protein: CASSFRTTDTQYF
CDR3 DNA: TGTGCCAGCAGCTTTAGAACCACAGATACGCAGTATTTT
clone size: -
V gene: TRBV13
J gene: TRBJ2-3
D gene: -

CDR3 protein: CASSLGQGQGYEQYF
CDR3 DNA: TGTGCCAGCAGCTTGGGGCAGGGACAGGGTTACGAGCAGTACTTC
clone size: -
V gene: TRBV7-6
J gene: TRBJ2-7
D gene: TRBD1

CDR3 protein: CATSSSMVGYSYNEQFF
CDR3 DNA: TGTGCCACCAGCAGTTCAATGGTGGGGTACTCCTACAATGAGCAGTTCTTC
clone size: -
V gene: TRBV15
J gene: TRBJ2-1
D gene: -

CDR3 protein: CASSQILAIREAGGYNEQFF
CDR3 DNA: TGCGCCAGCAGCCAAATACTGGCTATACGGGAGGCAGGGGGCTACAATGAGCAGTTCTTC
clone size: -
V gene: TRBV4-1
J gene: TRBJ2-1
D gene: -

CDR3 protein: CASSQELRGRGQYF
CDR3 DNA: TGTGCCAGCAGCCAGGAACTTAGGGGGCGCGGGCAGTACTTC
clone size: -
V gene: TRBV14
J gene: TRBJ2-5
D gene: TRBD1

CDR3 protein: CASSPRDNNEQFF
CDR3 DNA: TGTGCCAGCAGCCCCCGGGACAACAATGAGCAGTTCTTC
clone size: once
V gene: TRBV11-3
J gene: TRBJ2-1
D gene: -

CDR3 protein: CASSPHMGGSSDYGYTF
CDR3 DNA: TGTGCCAGCAGTCCCCACATGGGGGGCTCTTCGGACTATGGCTACACCTTC
clone size: -
V gene: TRBV27
J gene: TRBJ1-2
D gene: -

CDR3 protein: CASSPTGLSYNEQFF
CDR3 DNA: TGTGCCAGCAGCCCTACAGGGCTCTCCTACAATGAGCAGTTCTTC
clone size: -
V gene: TRBV7-2
J gene: TRBJ2-1
D gene: -

CDR3 protein: CASSQISTVEAFF
CDR3 DNA: TGCGCCAGCAGCCAAATTTCGACAGTCGAAGCTTTCTTT
clone size: few
V gene: TRBV4-1
J gene: TRBJ1-1
D gene: -

CDR3 protein: CASSPGLGFDEQFF
CDR3 DNA: TGTGCCAGCAGCCCAGGACTAGGTTTCGATGAGCAGTTCTTC
clone size: -
V gene: TRBV7-6
J gene: TRBJ2-1
D gene: TRBD2

CDR3 protein: CASSLALARSTDTQYF
CDR3 DNA: TGTGCCAGCAGCTTAGCTCTAGCGAGAAGCACAGATACGCAGTATTTT
clone size: -
V gene: TRBV7-9
J gene: TRBJ2-3
D gene: -

CDR3 protein: CASSFDFGTSTYEQYF
CDR3 DNA: TGTGCCAGCAGTTTTGACTTCGGGACAAGCACCTACGAGCAGTACTTC
clone size: -
V gene: TRBV2
J gene: TRBJ2-7
D gene: -

CDR3 protein: CASSTGQGREEQFF
CDR3 DNA: TGTGCCAGCAGCACGGGACAGGGGAGGGAGGAGCAGTTCTTC
clone size: -
V gene: TRBV9
J gene: TRBJ2-1
D gene: TRBD1

CDR3 protein: CASSGGLSYEQYF
CDR3 DNA: TGTGCCAGCAGCGGTGGACTATCCTACGAGCAGTACTTC
clone size: once
V gene: TRBV7-2
J gene: TRBJ2-7
D gene: -

CDR3 protein: CSVVGTLYEQYF
CDR3 DNA: TGCAGCGTTGTCGGGACACTGTACGAGCAGTACTTC
clone size: -
V gene: TRBV29-1
J gene: TRBJ2-7
D gene: -

CDR3 protein: CASSLGIELPEKLFF
CDR3 DNA: TGCGCCAGCAGCTTGGGTATCGAATTACCTGAAAAACTGTTTTTT
clone size: -
V gene: TRBV5-1
J gene: TRBJ1-4
D gene: -

CDR3 protein: CASSFPKNTEAFF
CDR3 DNA: TGTGCCAGCAGTTTCCCTAAGAACACTGAAGCTTTCTTT
clone size: -
V gene: TRBV28
J gene: TRBJ1-1
D gene: -

CDR3 protein: CASSHTLGGGGHYNEQFF
CDR3 DNA: TGTGCCAGCAGTCACACGCTCGGGGGCGGGGGACACTACAATGAGCAGTTCTTC
clone size: -
V gene: TRBV27
J gene: TRBJ2-1
D gene: -

CDR3 protein: CASSPYEKDRDYNEQFF
CDR3 DNA: TGTGCCAGCAGCCCTTATGAGAAGGACAGGGACTACAATGAGCAGTTCTTC
clone size: -
V gene: TRBV7-9
J gene: TRBJ2-1
D gene: TRBD1